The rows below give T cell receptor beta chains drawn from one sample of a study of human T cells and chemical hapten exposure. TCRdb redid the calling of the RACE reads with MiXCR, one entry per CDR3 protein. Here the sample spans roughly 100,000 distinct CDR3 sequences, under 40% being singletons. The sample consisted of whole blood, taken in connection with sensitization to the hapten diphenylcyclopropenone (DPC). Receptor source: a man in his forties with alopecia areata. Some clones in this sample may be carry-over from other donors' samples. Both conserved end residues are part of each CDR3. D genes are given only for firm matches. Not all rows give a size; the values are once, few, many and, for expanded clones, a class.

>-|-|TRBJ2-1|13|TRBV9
CASSAQRANEQFF
TGTGCCAGCAGCGCCCAACGAGCGAACGAGCAGTTCTTC
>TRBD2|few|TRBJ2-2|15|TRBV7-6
CASSSGLGRTGELFF
TGTGCCAGCAGTTCGGGACTAGGCAGGACCGGGGAGCTGTTTTTT
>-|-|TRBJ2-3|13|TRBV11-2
CASSPGPTDTQYF
TGTGCCAGCAGCCCTGGACCCACAGATACGCAGTATTTT
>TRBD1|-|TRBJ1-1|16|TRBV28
CASSLSLEGTGNWAFF
TGTGCCAGCAGTCTGTCCTTAGAGGGGACAGGGAACTGGGCTTTCTTT
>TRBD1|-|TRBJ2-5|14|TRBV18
CASSPWDSQETQYF
TGTGCCAGCTCACCCTGGGACAGTCAAGAGACCCAGTACTTC
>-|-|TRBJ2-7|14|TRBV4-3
CASSQEEAGYEQYF
TGCGCCAGCAGCCAAGAGGAAGCGGGCTACGAGCAGTACTTC
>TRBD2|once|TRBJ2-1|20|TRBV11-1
CASSSRESGLAGVMPWEQFF
TGTGCCAGCAGCAGCCGGGAATCAGGGCTAGCGGGCGTAATGCCCTGGGAGCAGTTCTTC
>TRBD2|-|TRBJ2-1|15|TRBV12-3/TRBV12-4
CASTRTSGSADEQFF
TGTGCCAGCACCCGTACTAGCGGGAGTGCGGATGAGCAGTTCTTC
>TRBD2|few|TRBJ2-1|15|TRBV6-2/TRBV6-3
CASREQGLAGGEQFF
TGTGCCAGTAGGGAGCAGGGACTAGCGGGAGGTGAGCAGTTCTTC
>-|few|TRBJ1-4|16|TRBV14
CASSQDRRATLEKLFF
TGTGCCAGCAGCCAAGATAGGAGGGCGACACTTGAAAAACTGTTTTTT
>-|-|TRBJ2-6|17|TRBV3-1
CASSPTKRGSGANVLTF
TGTGCCAGCAGTCCTACGAAGAGGGGCTCTGGGGCCAACGTCCTGACTTTC
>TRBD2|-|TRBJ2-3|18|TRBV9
CASSVEASGRLSTDTQYF
TGTGCCAGCAGCGTAGAGGCTAGCGGGAGATTAAGCACAGATACGCAGTATTTT
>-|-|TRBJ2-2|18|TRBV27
CASRRTYRGAENTGELFF
TGTGCCAGCAGAAGAACTTACCGGGGAGCGGAAAACACCGGGGAGCTGTTTTTT
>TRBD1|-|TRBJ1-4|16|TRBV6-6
CASSYPIGQGDEKLFF
TGTGCCAGCAGTTACCCGATCGGACAGGGAGATGAAAAACTGTTTTTT
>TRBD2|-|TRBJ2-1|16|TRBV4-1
CASSQEGGSFPNEQFF
TGCGCCAGCAGCCAAGAGGGCGGGAGTTTTCCCAATGAGCAGTTCTTC
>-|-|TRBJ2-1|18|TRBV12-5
CASGLVGLGGRAYNEQFF
TGTGCTAGTGGTTTGGTAGGGCTAGGGGGGAGAGCCTACAATGAGCAGTTCTTC
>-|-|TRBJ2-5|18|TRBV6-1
CASSEEGGWFGIEETQYF
TGTGCCAGCAGTGAAGAAGGGGGTTGGTTCGGGATTGAAGAGACCCAGTACTTC
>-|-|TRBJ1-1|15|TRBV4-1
CASSQDEQMNTEAFF
TGCGCCAGCAGCCAAGATGAACAGATGAACACTGAAGCTTTCTTT
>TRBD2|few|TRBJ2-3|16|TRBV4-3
CASSQEIAGGPDTQYF
TGCGCCAGCAGCCAAGAAATAGCGGGAGGGCCGGATACGCAGTATTTT
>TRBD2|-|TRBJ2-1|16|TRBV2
CASSEAGLAGEGEQFF
TGTGCCAGCAGTGAAGCGGGACTAGCGGGAGAGGGTGAGCAGTTCTTC
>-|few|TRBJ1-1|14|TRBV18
CASSPRQANTEAFF
TGTGCCAGCTCACCCAGACAAGCTAACACTGAAGCTTTCTTT
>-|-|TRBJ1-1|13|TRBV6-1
CASSEARGTEAFF
TGTGCCAGCAGTGAAGCGAGGGGCACTGAAGCTTTCTTT
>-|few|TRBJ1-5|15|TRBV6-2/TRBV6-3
CASSYSWTSNQPQHF
TGTGCCAGCAGTTACTCCTGGACGTCCAATCAGCCCCAGCATTTT
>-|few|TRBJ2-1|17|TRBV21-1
CASSKASKTFTYNEQFF
TGTGCCAGCAGCAAAGCATCTAAGACTTTTACCTACAATGAGCAGTTCTTC
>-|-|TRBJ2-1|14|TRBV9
CASSETVVRHEQFF
TGTGCCAGCAGCGAAACCGTGGTCAGGCATGAGCAGTTCTTC
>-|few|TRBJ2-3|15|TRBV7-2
CASSLGGTSTDTQYF
TGTGCCAGCAGCTTAGGGGGTACTAGCACAGATACGCAGTATTTT
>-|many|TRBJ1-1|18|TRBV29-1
CSVESGGVAGPMNTEAFF
TGCAGCGTAGAATCCGGAGGTGTGGCAGGGCCTATGAACACTGAAGCTTTCTTT
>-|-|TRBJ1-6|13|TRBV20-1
CSARDTANSPLHF
TGCAGTGCTAGAGATACCGCGAATTCACCCCTCCACTTT
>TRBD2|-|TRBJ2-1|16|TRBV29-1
CSVEAGLAGEQNEQFF
TGCAGCGTTGAAGCCGGACTAGCGGGAGAGCAGAATGAGCAGTTCTTC
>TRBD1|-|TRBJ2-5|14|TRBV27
CASSLGQGAETQYF
TGTGCCAGCAGTTTGGGTCAGGGGGCTGAGACCCAGTACTTC
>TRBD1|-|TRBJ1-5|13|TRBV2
CASTGQGGQPQHF
TGTGCCAGCACGGGACAGGGGGGTCAGCCCCAGCATTTT
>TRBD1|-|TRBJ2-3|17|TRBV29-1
CSVDNLHDRGSTDTQYF
TGCAGCGTAGATAATTTACATGACAGGGGTAGTACAGATACGCAGTATTTT
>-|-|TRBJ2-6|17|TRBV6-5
CASSYRGGLVGANVLTF
TGTGCCAGCAGTTACAGAGGGGGGCTAGTTGGGGCCAACGTCCTGACTTTC
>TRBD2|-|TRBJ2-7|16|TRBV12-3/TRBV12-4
CASSSDRGTSGYEQYF
TGTGCCAGCAGTTCCGACCGGGGGACTAGCGGGTACGAGCAGTACTTC
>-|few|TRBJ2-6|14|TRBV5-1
CASMAGSGANVLTF
TGCGCCAGCATGGCGGGGTCTGGGGCCAACGTCCTGACTTTC
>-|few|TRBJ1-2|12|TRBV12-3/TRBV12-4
CASSLERGGYTF
TGTGCCAGCAGTTTGGAAAGGGGCGGCTACACCTTC
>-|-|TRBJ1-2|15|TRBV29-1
CSVEGVMGRNYGYTF
TGCAGCGTTGAAGGGGTGATGGGTAGGAACTATGGCTACACCTTC
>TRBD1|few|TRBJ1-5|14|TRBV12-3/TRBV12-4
CASSDRGSYQPQHF
TGTGCCAGCAGTGACAGGGGCAGCTATCAGCCCCAGCATTTT
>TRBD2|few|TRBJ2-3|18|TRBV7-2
CASSLASASGFAADTQYF
TGTGCCAGCAGCTTAGCGTCGGCTAGCGGTTTCGCGGCAGATACGCAGTATTTT
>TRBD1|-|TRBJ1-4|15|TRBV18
CASSPQGQGNEKLFF
TGTGCCAGCTCACCACAGGGACAGGGAAATGAAAAACTGTTTTTT
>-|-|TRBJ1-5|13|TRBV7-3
CASSSGRNQPQHF
TGTGCCAGCAGCTCGGGTCGTAATCAGCCCCAGCATTTT
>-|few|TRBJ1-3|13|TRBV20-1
CSAPKTGGNTIYF
TGCAGTGCTCCTAAGACGGGAGGAAACACCATATATTTT
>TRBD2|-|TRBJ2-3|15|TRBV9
CASSVEGGQGDTQYF
TGTGCCAGCAGCGTAGAGGGAGGGCAGGGAGATACGCAGTATTTT
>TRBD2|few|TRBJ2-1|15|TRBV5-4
CASSGTSGRVNEQFF
TGTGCCAGCAGCGGGACTAGCGGGAGGGTTAATGAGCAGTTCTTC
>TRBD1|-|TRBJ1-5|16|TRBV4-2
CASSQGTGNSNQPQHF
TGTGCCAGCAGCCAAGGGACAGGGAATAGCAATCAGCCCCAGCATTTT
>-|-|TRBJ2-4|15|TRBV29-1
CSVTPRGEAKNIQYF
TGCAGCGTTACCCCCCGAGGGGAAGCCAAAAACATTCAGTACTTC
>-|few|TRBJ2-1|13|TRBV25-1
CASSEYEWNEQFF
TGTGCCAGCAGTGAATACGAGTGGAATGAGCAGTTCTTC
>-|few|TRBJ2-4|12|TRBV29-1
CSVARDPGIQYF
TGCAGCGTTGCCAGGGACCCAGGCATTCAGTACTTC
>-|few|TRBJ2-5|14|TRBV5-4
CASSLGVLQETQYF
TGTGCCAGCAGCTTGGGAGTCCTTCAAGAGACCCAGTACTTC
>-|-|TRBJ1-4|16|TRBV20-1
CSARDPYRDCGEKLFF
TGCAGTGCTAGAGACCCCTACCGGGACTGTGGGGAAAAACTGTTTTTT
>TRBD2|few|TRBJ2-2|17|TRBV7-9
CASRQFPGTSRSGELFF
TGTGCCAGCAGACAGTTTCCCGGGACTAGCCGCTCCGGGGAGCTGTTTTTT
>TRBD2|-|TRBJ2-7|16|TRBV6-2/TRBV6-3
CASRPPGLAGRNEQYF
TGTGCCAGCAGGCCCCCGGGACTAGCGGGAAGGAACGAGCAGTACTTC
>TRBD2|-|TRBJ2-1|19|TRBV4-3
CASSPSLGLAGEVYNEQFF
TGCGCCAGCAGCCCTTCCCTGGGACTAGCGGGAGAGGTCTACAATGAGCAGTTCTTC
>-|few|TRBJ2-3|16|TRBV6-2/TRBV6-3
CASTKPEGHDTDTQYF
TGTGCCAGCACCAAACCGGAGGGCCATGACACAGATACGCAGTATTTT